This is a list of T cell receptor beta chains from one sample in a study of blood T cell repertoires in COVID-19. This table comes from immunoSEQ multiplex PCR, and its TCRdb copy is limited to in-frame clones, with some not included. The table records fewer than 300,000 clones, 80% to 90% of them present only once. The sample comprised PBMCs or T cells enriched from blood (not recorded which). These receptors all come from a woman aged 25-40 years who had recovered from COVID-19. Each CDR3 is given with its conserved first and last residue. A D gene is named only where the DNA matches it firmly. Only some rows state a clone size, as once, few, many or a class for expanded clones.

clone_size d_call j_call v_call cdr3_aa cdr3_nt
NA NA TRBJ1-2 TRBV2 CASSQSPGAGDGYTF TGTGCCAGCAGTCAGTCACCAGGGGCGGGGGATGGCTACACCTTC
NA NA TRBJ2-1 TRBV19 CATSPESSYNEQFF TGTGCCACCTCCCCCGAGAGCTCCTACAATGAGCAGTTCTTC
NA NA TRBJ1-2 TRBV11-3 CASSFDKGKNGYTF TGTGCCAGCAGCTTCGATAAGGGGAAGAATGGCTACACCTTC
NA TRBD2 TRBJ2-1 TRBV4-1 CASVPTSGSNNEQFF TGCGCCAGCGTCCCAACTAGCGGGAGTAACAATGAGCAGTTCTTC
NA TRBD1 TRBJ2-7 TRBV2 CASSEADRGGYEQYF TGTGCCAGCAGTGAAGCAGACAGGGGCGGTTACGAGCAGTACTTC
NA NA TRBJ2-3 TRBV19 CASQLLAGTPDTQYF TGTGCCAGTCAGCTCCTGGCGGGGACCCCGGATACGCAGTATTTT
NA NA TRBJ1-1 TRBV28 CASSQSNTEAFF TGTGCCAGCAGCCAATCGAACACTGAAGCTTTCTTT
NA NA TRBJ2-6 TRBV4-2 CASSPLGHSGANVLTF TGTGCCAGCAGCCCTCTCGGTCACTCTGGGGCCAACGTCCTGACTTTC
NA NA TRBJ2-5 TRBV27 CASSPRNQETQYF TGTGCCAGCAGTCCCCGTAACCAAGAGACCCAGTACTTC
NA TRBD2 TRBJ2-7 TRBV10-3 CAISYSGSSNEQYF TGTGCCATCAGTTATAGCGGGAGTAGTAACGAGCAGTACTTC
NA NA TRBJ1-1 TRBV27 CASGPGWRKNQMNTEAFF TGTGCCAGCGGCCCCGGGTGGCGTAAAAATCAGATGAACACTGAAGCTTTCTTT
NA TRBD2 TRBJ2-7 TRBV5-1 CASSLVPSGSPSSYEQYF TGCGCCAGCAGCTTGGTTCCTAGCGGGAGCCCTAGCTCCTACGAGCAGTACTTC
NA TRBD2 TRBJ2-1 TRBV6-6 CASSYSGTIF TGTGCCAGCAGTTACTCCGGGACTATCTTC
NA NA TRBJ1-2 TRBV4-1 CASSQGLAQVSVGYTF TGCGCCAGCAGCCAAGGTTTGGCACAGGTTTCGGTTGGCTACACCTTC
NA NA TRBJ1-2 TRBV6-5 CASSYRTDDGYTF TGTGCCAGCAGTTACCGGACAGATGATGGCTACACCTTC
NA TRBD1 TRBJ1-1 TRBV6-5 CASNRRQGHTEAFF TGTGCCAGCAATCGACGACAGGGCCACACTGAAGCTTTCTTT
NA NA TRBJ2-3 TRBV6-5 CASSYSSETSTDTQYF TGTGCCAGCAGTTACTCGTCGGAGACTAGCACAGATACGCAGTATTTT
once TRBD1 TRBJ1-2 TRBV29-1 CSVGIRQGANYGYTF TGCAGCGTTGGTATTAGACAGGGGGCTAACTATGGCTACACCTTC
NA TRBD1 TRBJ1-2 TRBV27 CASSRGPLNYGYTF TGTGCCAGCAGTAGGGGGCCCCTGAACTATGGCTACACCTTC
NA TRBD2 TRBJ2-5 TRBV28 CASSLRVGTSGRTQYF TGTGCCAGCAGTTTGAGGGTCGGGACTAGCGGGCGGACCCAGTACTTC
NA NA TRBJ2-7 TRBV19 CASSTESSYEQYF TGTGCCAGTAGTACAGAGTCTTCCTACGAGCAGTACTTC
NA NA TRBJ2-2 TRBV4-2 CASSQDPAQGSGELFF TGTGCCAGCAGCCAAGATCCGGCCCAGGGTAGCGGGGAGCTGTTTTTT
NA NA TRBJ1-5 TRBV28 CASRPGVGQPQHF TGTGCCAGCAGGCCGGGGGTAGGACAGCCCCAGCATTTT
NA TRBD1 TRBJ2-7 TRBV27 CASSFGTGAEQYF TGTGCCAGCAGTTTCGGGACAGGGGCCGAGCAGTACTTC
once NA TRBJ2-5 TRBV11-2 CASSVARSSGETQYF TGTGCCAGCAGCGTAGCAAGAAGTTCAGGGGAGACCCAGTACTTC
few TRBD1 TRBJ1-2 TRBV24-1 CAVGTGPNDYGYTF TGTGCCGTAGGGACAGGGCCGAACGACTATGGCTACACCTTC
once NA TRBJ1-1 TRBV7-6 CASSLGSGGWALTEAFF TGTGCCAGCAGCTTAGGTTCAGGAGGATGGGCCCTCACTGAAGCTTTCTTT
NA NA TRBJ1-1 TRBV4-1 CASRRAGDTEAFF TGCGCCAGCAGACGCGCGGGGGACACTGAAGCTTTCTTT
NA TRBD2 TRBJ2-3 TRBV27 CASSPEAGGYFTDTQYF TGTGCCAGCAGTCCCGAGGCGGGGGGTTATTTTACAGATACGCAGTATTTT
NA NA TRBJ2-7 TRBV7-8 CASSLAWTGDEQYF TGTGCCAGCAGCTTAGCGTGGACGGGAGACGAGCAGTACTTC
NA NA TRBJ1-3 TRBV21-1 CASSNERDTSGNTIYF TGTGCCAGCAGCAACGAGAGGGACACCTCTGGAAACACCATATATTTT
NA NA TRBJ1-1 TRBV28 CASSLVGDTEAFF TGTGCCAGCAGTTTAGTGGGAGACACTGAAGCTTTCTTT
NA NA TRBJ1-4 TRBV2 CASAQGRGDEKLFF TGTGCCAGCGCGCAGGGGAGGGGAGATGAAAAACTGTTTTTT
NA NA TRBJ2-1 TRBV7-9 CASSLVGGKEQFF TGTGCCAGCAGCTTAGTGGGCGGGAAGGAGCAGTTCTTC
NA NA TRBJ2-3 TRBV6-5 CASSPDLWQRDTQYF TGTGCCAGCAGTCCTGACCTGTGGCAGCGAGATACGCAGTATTTT
NA NA TRBJ1-1 TRBV12-3/TRBV12-4 CASRDYYPGEAFF TGTGCCAGCAGAGACTACTATCCGGGCGAAGCTTTCTTT
NA TRBD1 TRBJ2-7 TRBV19 CASSAGQGSYEQYF TGTGCCAGTAGTGCCGGACAGGGTTCCTACGAGCAGTACTTC
NA TRBD1 TRBJ1-5 TRBV30 CAWSGQGLAAQHF TGTGCCTGGAGCGGACAGGGACTCGCAGCCCAGCATTTT
NA TRBD1 TRBJ1-2 TRBV7-9 CASSHIGTAPNGYTF TGTGCCAGCAGCCATATTGGGACAGCGCCTAATGGCTACACCTTC
NA TRBD1 TRBJ2-7 TRBV2 CASRAGTGGYEQYF TGTGCCAGCAGGGCCGGGACAGGAGGCTACGAGCAGTACTTC
NA NA TRBJ2-5 TRBV14 CASSQVGGTGIQQETQYF TGTGCCAGCAGCCAAGTCGGAGGAACAGGGATCCAACAAGAGACCCAGTACTTC
once TRBD1 TRBJ1-2 TRBV28 CASRRDRAGGYGYTF TGTGCCAGCAGGCGGGACAGGGCTGGTGGCTATGGCTACACCTTC
NA NA TRBJ1-4 TRBV30 CAWSVLESAHTLLFF TGTGCCTGGAGTGTACTAGAATCGGCCCACACACTACTGTTTTTT
NA NA TRBJ2-7 TRBV28 CASSLVDSYEQYF TGTGCCAGCAGTTTAGTTGACAGCTACGAGCAGTACTTC
NA NA TRBJ1-4 TRBV28 CASSRGVGEKLFF TGTGCCAGCAGTCGGGGGGTTGGCGAAAAACTGTTTTTT
NA NA TRBJ1-5 TRBV3-1/TRBV3-2 CASTSGQSNQPQHF TGTGCCAGCACCTCAGGACAGAGCAATCAGCCCCAGCATTTT
NA NA TRBJ1-6 TRBV5-5 CASSGLGGGTLHF TGTGCCAGCAGCGGCCTGGGGGGTGGGACCCTCCACTTT
NA NA TRBJ1-2 TRBV12-3/TRBV12-4 CASSLLGDLNTF TGTGCCAGCAGTTTACTAGGGGACTTAAACACCTTC
NA NA TRBJ2-3 TRBV11-2 CASSLDPSPYTDTQYF TGTGCCAGCAGCTTAGATCCGAGTCCGTACACAGATACGCAGTATTTT
NA NA TRBJ2-1 TRBV19 CASSWAGPNEQFF TGTGCCAGTAGTTGGGCGGGACCCAATGAGCAGTTCTTC
NA NA TRBJ1-2 TRBV28 CASTFGVGRWADGYTF TGTGCCAGCACCTTCGGGGTCGGGAGATGGGCGGATGGCTACACCTTC
NA NA TRBJ2-4 TRBV18 CASSPGSRDIQYF TGTGCCAGCTCACCGGGGTCGAGGGACATTCAGTACTTC
NA TRBD1 TRBJ2-7 TRBV30 CAWSFPGQGKTYEQYF TGTGCCTGGAGTTTCCCGGGACAGGGGAAAACCTACGAGCAGTACTTC
few NA TRBJ1-2 TRBV28 CASKVGQPQGYTF TGTGCCAGCAAGGTTGGGCAGCCACAGGGCTACACCTTC
NA NA TRBJ2-5 TRBV7-2 CASSLDRGETQYF TGTGCCAGCAGCTTAGATAGGGGCGAGACCCAGTACTTC
NA NA TRBJ2-1 TRBV18 CASSSTGYSYNEQFF TGTGCCAGCTCATCGACAGGATATTCCTACAATGAGCAGTTCTTC
NA NA TRBJ1-5 TRBV19 CASKHEGLGNQPQHF TGTGCCAGTAAACACGAGGGCCTGGGCAATCAGCCCCAGCATTTT
NA NA TRBJ1-1 TRBV7-6 CASSPGRGLRTEAFF TGTGCCAGCAGCCCCGGAAGGGGGTTAAGGACAGAAGCTTTCTTT
NA NA TRBJ1-1 TRBV7-9 CASSLKGPQREAFF TGTGCCAGCAGCTTAAAGGGCCCACAGCGGGAGGCTTTCTTT
NA NA TRBJ2-7 TRBV3-1/TRBV3-2 CASSQGKGLFSIAYEQYF TGTGCCAGCAGCCAGGGGAAGGGGCTCTTCTCCATAGCCTACGAGCAGTACTTC